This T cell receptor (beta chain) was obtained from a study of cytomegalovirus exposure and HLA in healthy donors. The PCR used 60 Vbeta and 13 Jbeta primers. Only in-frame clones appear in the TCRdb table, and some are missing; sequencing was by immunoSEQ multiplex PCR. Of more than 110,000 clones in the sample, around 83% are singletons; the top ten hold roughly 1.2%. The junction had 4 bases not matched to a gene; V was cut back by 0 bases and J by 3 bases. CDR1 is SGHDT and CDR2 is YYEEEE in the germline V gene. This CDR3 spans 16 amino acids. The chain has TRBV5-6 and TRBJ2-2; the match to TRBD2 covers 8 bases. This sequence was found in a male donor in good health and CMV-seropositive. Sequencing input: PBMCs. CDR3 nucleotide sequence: TGTGCCAGCAGCTTGGTGCGGGGGGCTTACACCGGGGAGCTGTTTTTT. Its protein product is CASSLVRGAYTGELFF.